The present T cell receptor (beta chain) was sequenced within a study of cytomegalovirus exposure and HLA in healthy donors. Assay used: immunoSEQ multiplex PCR; TCRdb lists only in-frame clones, some missing. The data contain roughly 330,000 clones, about nine tenths of them singletons. The V and J ends lost 0 bases and 2 bases respectively, with 8 bases between them. The CDR3 contains 15 residues. The germline gives CDR1 SGHRS, CDR2 YFSETQ. In regard to this clone: Its specificity is unknown. This sample also contains other DNA sequences that code for the same CDR3.

Notes on the study in general: The study recorded about 160 TCR beta chains that were cytomegalovirus-associated. According to a subsequent analysis, TCR clusters identified in the first cohort showed a tendency to co-occur across the 100 to 150 validation repertoires.

The rearrangement links TRBV5-1 to TRBJ2-2; possible D gene TRBD1, 5 bases. This sequence originates from a woman under 40 in good health and CMV-seropositive. Sequencing was done on a sample of PBMCs. In DNA, the CDR3 is TGCGCCAGCAGCTTGGACAGGCCTAACACCGGGGAGCTGTTTTTT. This gives the protein CASSLDRPNTGELFF.